This T cell receptor (beta chain) was found in a study of blood T cell repertoires in COVID-19. About the research overall: The origin of the acute and convalescent COVID-19 samples was the United States, Italy and Spain. T cells, B-cell-depleted T cells, or PBMCs supplied cDNA or gDNA.

This clone was found a few times. Sequencing was performed with immunoSEQ multiplex PCR; in TCRdb, only in-frame clones are kept and a portion is missing. The data show 80,000 or so clones, around 86% seen once. This TCR was sampled from a woman aged 55-70 years with acute or convalescent COVID-19. The sample consisted of peripheral blood.

DNA for the CDR3: TGCGCCAGCAGCCAAGAGGCGCGGTCGGGCACAGATACGCAGTATTTT. Translating it yields CASSQEARSGTDTQYF. This chain joins TRBV4-3 and TRBJ2-3; D unclear. The CDR3 contains 16 residues. Germline CDR1 is LGHNA and CDR2 is YSLEER. With 0 bases removed from V and 1 base from J, the gap between germline ends came to 11 bases.